The entry below describes one T cell receptor beta chain. This specimen comes from a study of neoadjuvant anti-PD-1 for oral cavity cancer. Six replicates per PBMC sample, mostly from 450 to 600 ng of genomic DNA. Sequencing was performed with immunoSEQ multiplex PCR; in TCRdb, only in-frame clones are kept and a portion is missing. There are about 15,000 clones in the sample; roughly 70% occur only once, and 2% to 2.5% lies in the top ten. The CDR3 length is 16 residues. Trimming stripped 6 bases from V and 1 base from J, with 16 bases between. Per germline, CDR1 MDHEN and CDR2 SYDVKM. This chain connects TRBV28 to TRBJ1-5; D not certain. The clonotype comes from a person aged 35 to 85 with oral cavity squamous cell carcinoma. Specimen: PBMCs, collected before nivolumab (anti-PD-1) treatment. The CDR3 DNA reads TGTGCCAGCAGGCGTAGGACGGGAGGGAGCAATCAGCCCCAGCATTTT. Translation gives CASRRRTGGSNQPQHF.